One sample yielded the 15 T cell receptor beta chains listed below, sequenced in a study of blood T cell repertoires in COVID-19. Produced via immunoSEQ multiplex PCR; TCRdb's table is partial and in-frame only. The table includes 45,000 or so clones, approximately 86% detected once. The specimen was peripheral blood. The receptors shown here come from a human donor in a cohort sampled during active COVID-19.

The chain has TRBV5-8 and TRBJ2-7, with TRBD1 identical over 10 bases. J lost 3 bases, V lost 5 bases, and 2 bases had no gene match. Germline CDR1 and CDR2: SGHTS and YDEGEE. The CDR3 loop spans 13 amino acids. The CDR3 is CASSRDRGYEQYF. The CDR3, as DNA: TGTGCCAGCAGTCGGGACAGGGGCTACGAGCAGTACTTC.

The chain combines TRBV27 with TRBJ2-2, with a possible D match to TRBD1 (6 bases). Germline V gene sequence: CDR1 MNHEY, CDR2 SMNVEV (reference sequence). This CDR3 spans 15 amino acids. V was clipped by 8 bases and J by 4 bases, with 17 bases between them. CDR3 protein: CASPSRGTGTGELFF. The CDR3 DNA reads TGTGCCAGCCCTTCAAGGGGGACCGGCACCGGGGAGCTGTTTTTT.

The chain employs TRBV3-1 (or the pseudogene TRBV3-2) and TRBJ2-3; 8 nucleotides align to TRBD1. CDR3 length: 17 residues. Germline V CDR1 and CDR2: LGHDT, YNNKEL (reference sequence). After removal of 4 bases from V and 3 bases from J, the junction contained 12 bases not matched to a gene. CDR3 loop: CASSLSNKDRATDTQYF. The CDR3 DNA follows: TGTGCCAGCAGCCTATCAAACAAGGACAGGGCGACAGATACGCAGTATTTT.

V and J are TRBV20-1 and TRBJ2-5, with TRBD2 matching over 9 bases. The V segment lost 6 bases and the J segment 0 bases; nucleotides outside the gene matches: 14. This CDR3 region has 17 residues. Germline values: CDR1 DFQATT, CDR2 SNEGSKA (reference sequence). CDR3 in DNA: TGCAGTGCCAGTGGGGGAGCGGGGGGTATATACCAAGAGACCCAGTACTTC. It specifies CSASGGAGGIYQETQYF.

The chain employs TRBV10-2 and TRBJ2-1; D is possibly TRBD2 (6 bases). CDR3 size: 14 residues. The ends were cut back, 6 bases at V and 0 bases at J, with 9 bases in the middle. Looked up from germline, CDR1 is WSHSY and CDR2 is SAAADI. CDR3 nucleotides: TGCGCCAGCAGCGGGGGTAGCTCCTACAATGAGCAGTTCTTC. Its translation: CASSGGSSYNEQFF.

The chain recombines TRBV4-1 with TRBJ2-5; maybe TRBD1 (5 bases). Trimming removed 1 base from V and 0 bases from J, with 12 bases in between. This CDR3 has 16 amino acids. From germline, CDR1 is MGHRA and CDR2 YSYEKL. CDR3 loop: CASSQGLGQNQETQYF. The CDR3 coding sequence is TGCGCCAGCAGCCAAGGTCTTGGACAAAACCAAGAGACCCAGTACTTC.

The chain couples TRBV19 to TRBJ1-1; D uncertain. V was shortened by 4 bases and J by 1 base, with 10 bases between the two germline ends. The V gene's germline CDR1 is LNHDA and CDR2 SQIVND (reference sequence). This CDR3 is built from 14 residues. The CDR3 DNA reads TGTGCCAGTAGTAGGTCGGCAGGGAACACTGAAGCTTTCTTT. This encodes CASSRSAGNTEAFF. Drawing the rest from reference TRBV19 and TRBJ1-1, the complete variable domain is DGGITQSPKYLFRKEGQNVTLSCEQNLNHDAMYWYRQDPGQGLRLIYYSQIVNDFQKGDIAEGYSVSREKKESFPLTVTSAQKNPTAFYLCASSRSAGNTEAFFGQGTRLTVV.

By sample share, this clone is medium-sized. CDR3 sequence: CSVESGTAWETQYF. The DNA of the CDR3 is TGCAGCGTGGAGTCAGGGACAGCATGGGAGACCCAGTACTTC. The J gene is TRBJ2-5, the V gene TRBV29-1, with TRBD1 matching 7 bases. CDR1 and CDR2 (germline): SQVTM, ANQGSEA. CDR3 length: 14 amino acids. V lost 6 bases and J lost 5; bases outside the gene matches: 12.

CDR3 nucleotide sequence: TGTGCCAGCAATTCTCCGTCTACTAGCGGGAGTATAACCGGGGAGCTGTTTTTT. It translates to CASNSPSTSGSITGELFF. The chain couples TRBV28 to TRBJ2-2, with 11 bases lining up with TRBD2. The CDR3 spans 18 residues. Germline trimming cut 7 bases from V and 5 bases from J; bases unmatched to any gene: 15. Germline V CDR1 and CDR2: MDHEN, SYDVKM.

This clone was detected a few times. This sequence joins TRBV27 and TRBJ1-5; 8 nucleotides agree with TRBD1. Germline values: CDR1 MNHEY, CDR2 SMNVEV (reference sequence). The V segment lost 1 base and the J segment 1 base; nucleotides outside the gene matches: 6. This CDR3 is built from 17 residues. CDR3 coding DNA: TGTGCCAGCAGTTTATGGGCCCAGGGGGCGAGCAATCAGCCCCAGCATTTT. This translates into CASSLWAQGASNQPQHF.

This rearrangement joins TRBV7-9 to TRBJ2-1; 7 nucleotides agree with TRBD2. The V segment lost 5 bases and the J segment 4 bases; nucleotides outside the gene matches: 8. Germline V gene sequence: CDR1 SEHNR, CDR2 FQNEAQ (reference sequence). The CDR3 runs 15 residues. CDR3 residues: CASSASGEGYNEQFF. CDR3 sequence (DNA): TGTGCCAGCAGCGCGAGCGGGGAGGGTTACAATGAGCAGTTCTTC.

J is TRBJ2-1 and V is TRBV7-6; the match to TRBD2 covers 10 bases. This CDR3 is 14 amino acids long. The germline gives CDR1 SGHVS, CDR2 FNYEAQ. V lost 2 bases to trimming and J lost 9 bases; unmatched junction nucleotides: 4. The CDR3 protein is CASSLPSGSGEQFF. CDR3 in DNA: TGTGCCAGCAGCTTACCTAGCGGGAGCGGTGAGCAGTTCTTC.

The chain carries TRBV19 and TRBJ2-3; D possibly corresponds to TRBD1 (6 bases). CDR3 size: 15 residues. Trimming cost V 5 bases and J 0 bases, with 12 bases left between them. The germline V gene encodes CDR1 LNHDA and CDR2 SQIVND (reference sequence). The chain's CDR3 is CASSVDSPSTDTQYF. CDR3 nucleotides: TGTGCCAGTAGTGTGGACAGTCCCAGCACAGATACGCAGTATTTT.

The chain joins TRBV2 to TRBJ2-7; 7 nucleotides agree with TRBD2. CDR1 and CDR2 (germline): SNHLY, FYNNEI. The CDR3 covers 14 residues. J gave up 7 bases and V 7 bases, and 13 bases lay outside the gene matches. CDR3 DNA sequence: TGTGCCAGCAACGCCGGGACTGGGGAGGGAGAGCAGTACTTC. Translation: CASNAGTGEGEQYF.

CDR3 bases: TGTGCCAGCAGTTTTGGGGGGGTGCGCACAGATACGCAGTATTTT. Amino acid sequence: CASSFGGVRTDTQYF. This rearrangement joins TRBV28 to TRBJ2-3; TRBD2 agrees at 7 bases. V lost 3 bases and J lost 1; bases outside the gene matches: 4. The germline CDR1 and CDR2 sequences are MDHEN and SYDVKM. CDR3 length: 15 amino acids.